Detailed here is one TCR beta chain. No antigen is known for it. No base-level quality is on record; no much larger clone is a single base apart. Taken from cysteine to phenylalanine, the CDR3 has 12 residues. The CDR3 DNA has 36 bases and is translated from base 1. Looking up the germline V gene yields CDR1 SGHRS and CDR2 YFSETQ. The junction carries 11 bases between V and J, which are trimmed by 4 bases and 10 bases respectively. This record belongs to a study of blood T cells in healthy people across ages (dated by TCRdb to the mid-2010s). Regarding the research as a whole: In model experiments, roughly one uniquely barcoded TCR beta cDNA molecule per two T cells was captured by template switching. Age-related changes in TCR beta repertoire diversity were measured in the study by deep sequencing normalized with unique cDNA molecular identifiers. Two additional independent replicas of 1 million unique cDNA reads from the same blood draw were analyzed for two donors (one aged 18 to 30 and one aged 80 or older). Donors were grouped into four age groups: young (average 16 years), middle-aged (39), aged (about 60) and long-lived (just over 80). To avoid experimental bias, donors of different ages were spread randomly across the sequencing lanes.

The library was generated by 5' RACE. Sequenced using an Illumina HiSeq 2500. The second PCR ran for about 7 to 11 cycles and used a J-beta primer mix along with a sample-barcoded 5' primer. A unique molecular identifier was introduced onto each TCR beta cDNA molecule by a template-switch 5' adaptor carrying 12 random nucleotides. Each sample yielded at least 2.5 million CDR3-containing paired-end reads. The Mint cDNA synthesis kit, primed by a TRBC-specific oligonucleotide, was used to synthesize first-strand cDNA from all RNA. Following uracil-DNA glycosylase treatment, a first 18-cycle PCR with universal primers M1SS and BC2_uni_R was performed on all cDNA. The authors processed their data as follows. Each sample was normalized by randomly selecting 1 million high-quality reads, each carrying a distinct molecular identifier. Reads sharing molecular identifiers were discarded rather than binned into consensus sequences. CDR3 identification, clonotype clustering and error correction used MiTCR with a Q25 quality threshold and the strictest error-elimination algorithm. Lower-bound total TCR beta diversity was estimated with a nonparametric unseen species model using Euler transformation. Using fastp trimming at Q25 and MiXCR clonotype assembly, TCRdb reanalyzed the public sequencing data and kept in-frame beta chains. All rows with the same CDR3 protein become a single entry with the most common DNA and genes. TCRdb assigned the V and J calls; the authors' analysis was not used. This sample has about 770,000 distinct CDR3 sequences in its table, and under 45% of those were observed once. Around 18% of the sample comes from the top ten.

What the research found in general, with its limitations: Compared with the aged group, the long-lived group had more naive CD4+ T cells, fewer expanded clones and increased TCR diversity, a pattern suggesting age selection. Observed TCR beta diversity per million T cells fell roughly linearly with age, and a significant reduction was already apparent by age roughly 41. Bulk unsorted PBMC profiling prevented conclusive comparison of naive and antigen-experienced compartments. Estimates of total diversity based on one million sequenced T cells were considered lower bounds and underestimates. A strong correlation was found between observed TCR beta diversity and the percentage of naive T cells measured by flow cytometry. Because donor CMV infection status was unknown, age-related changes in expanded clonotypes were potentially confounded.

The donors were under 40 Caucasian individuals from Russia, aged 6 to 90 years, who were systemically healthy. Each donor gave roughly 9 milliliters of peripheral blood, drawn into EDTA-treated Vacutainer tubes. Ficoll-Paque density-gradient centrifugation was used to isolate PBMCs, with at least 6.5 million per sample. Trizol reagent was used to extract total RNA from the PBMCs, yielding at least 5.5 micrograms per sample. For every donor, an aliquot of PBMCs went through flow cytometry to measure the percentages of naive CD45RAhigh/CD27high T cells. This receptor chain uses TRBV5-1 and TRBJ2-2; the D element might be TRBD1 or TRBD2, as each aligns at 5 bases. The sequencing input was blood. The receptor was derived from a man aged 60 to 75 in good health. In nucleotide form, the sequence is TGCGCCAGCAGCCCGCAGGGAGAGGAGCTGTTTTTT. Its protein is CASSPQGEELFF.